This TCR beta chain was profiled in a study of T cells in tuberculosis. The trim removed 1 base at V and 6 bases at J, leaving 5 bases unmatched. There are 14 residues in the CDR3. CDR1 is SGHRS, CDR2 YFSETQ, per germline. Here immunoSEQ multiplex PCR was the method, and the copy in TCRdb shows in-frame clones only, minus some. The sample holds over 25,000 clones, roughly 95% seen once. What was sequenced was PBMCs. The genes are TRBV5-1 and TRBJ1-1; 8 nucleotides align to TRBD1. This TCR derives from a donor between 10 and 35 years old with latent tuberculosis or without tuberculosis infection. The DNA of the CDR3 is TGCGCCAGCAGCTTGAGACAGGGGAAAGCTGAAGCTTTCTTT. As protein: CASSLRQGKAEAFF. Full variable domain (rest looked up from reference TRBV5-1 and TRBJ1-1): KAGVTQTPRYLIKTRGQQVTLSCSPISGHRSVSWYQQTPGQGLQFLFEYFSETQRNKGNFPGRFSGRQFSNSRSEMNVSTLELGDSALYLCASSLRQGKAEAFFGQGTRLTVV.